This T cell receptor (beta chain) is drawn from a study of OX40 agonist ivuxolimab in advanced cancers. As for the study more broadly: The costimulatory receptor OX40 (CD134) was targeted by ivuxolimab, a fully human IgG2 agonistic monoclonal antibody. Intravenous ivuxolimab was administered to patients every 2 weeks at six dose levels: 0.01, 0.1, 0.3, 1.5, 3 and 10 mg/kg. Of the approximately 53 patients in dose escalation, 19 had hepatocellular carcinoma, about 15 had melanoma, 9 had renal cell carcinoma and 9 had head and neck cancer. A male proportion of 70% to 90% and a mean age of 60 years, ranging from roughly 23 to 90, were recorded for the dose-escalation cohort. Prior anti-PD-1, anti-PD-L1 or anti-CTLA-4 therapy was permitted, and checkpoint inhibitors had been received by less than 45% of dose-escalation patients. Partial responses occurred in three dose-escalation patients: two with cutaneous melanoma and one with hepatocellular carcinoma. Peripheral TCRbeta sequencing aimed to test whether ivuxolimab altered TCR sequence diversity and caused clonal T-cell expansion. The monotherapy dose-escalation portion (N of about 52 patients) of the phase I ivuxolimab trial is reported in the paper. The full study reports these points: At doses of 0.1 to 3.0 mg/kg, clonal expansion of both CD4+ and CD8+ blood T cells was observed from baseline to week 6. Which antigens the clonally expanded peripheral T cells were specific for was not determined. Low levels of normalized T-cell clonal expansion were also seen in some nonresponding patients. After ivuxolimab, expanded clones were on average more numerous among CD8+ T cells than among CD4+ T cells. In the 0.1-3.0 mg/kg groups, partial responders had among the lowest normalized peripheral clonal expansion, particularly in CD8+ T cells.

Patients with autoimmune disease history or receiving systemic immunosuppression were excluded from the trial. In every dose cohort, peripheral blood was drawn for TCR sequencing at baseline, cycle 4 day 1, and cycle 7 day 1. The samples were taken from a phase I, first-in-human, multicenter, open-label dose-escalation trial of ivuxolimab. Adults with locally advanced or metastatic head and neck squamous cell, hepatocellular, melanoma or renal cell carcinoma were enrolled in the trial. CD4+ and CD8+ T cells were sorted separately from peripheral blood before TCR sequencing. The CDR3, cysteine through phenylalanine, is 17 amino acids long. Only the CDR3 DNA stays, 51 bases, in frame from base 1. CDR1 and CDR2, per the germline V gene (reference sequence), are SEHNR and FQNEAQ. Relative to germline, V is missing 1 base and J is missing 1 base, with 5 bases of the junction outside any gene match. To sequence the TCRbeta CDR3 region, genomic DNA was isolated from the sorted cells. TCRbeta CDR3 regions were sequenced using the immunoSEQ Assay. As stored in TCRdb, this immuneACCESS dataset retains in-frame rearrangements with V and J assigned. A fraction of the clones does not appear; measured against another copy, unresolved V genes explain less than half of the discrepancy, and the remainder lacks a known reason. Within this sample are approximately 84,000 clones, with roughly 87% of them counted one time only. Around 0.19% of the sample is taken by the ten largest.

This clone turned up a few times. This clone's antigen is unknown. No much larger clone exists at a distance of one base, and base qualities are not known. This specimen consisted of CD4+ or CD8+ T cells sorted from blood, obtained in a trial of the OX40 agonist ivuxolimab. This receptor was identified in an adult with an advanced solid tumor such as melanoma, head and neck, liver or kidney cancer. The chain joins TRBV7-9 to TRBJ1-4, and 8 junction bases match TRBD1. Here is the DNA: TGTGCCAGCAGCTTAGGACAGGGGAGGGGAACTAATGAAAAACTGTTTTTT. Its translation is CASSLGQGRGTNEKLFF.